A selection of T cell receptor beta chains follows, all from one sample in a study of OX40 agonist ivuxolimab in advanced cancers. Clones were sequenced by immunoSEQ multiplex PCR, and TCRdb holds only the in-frame ones, with some missing. The sample lists roughly 74,000 clones; 87% were seen once. This specimen consisted of CD4+ or CD8+ T cells sorted from blood, obtained in a trial of the OX40 agonist ivuxolimab. The receptors were sampled from an adult with an advanced solid tumor such as melanoma, head and neck, liver or kidney cancer. CDR3s include the opening cysteine and the closing phenylalanine or tryptophan. A D gene is named only where the DNA matches it firmly. Clone size is given for some rows only: seen once, a few or many times, or a class if the clone is expanded.

>NA|14|TRBV15|TRBJ2-7|few
CATSRVRRPYEQYF
TGTGCCACCAGCAGGGTGAGAAGGCCCTACGAGCAGTACTTC
>NA|16|TRBV6-6|TRBJ1-1|NA
CASSYSNSFTDAEAFF
TGTGCCAGCAGTTACTCGAACTCCTTCACCGACGCTGAAGCTTTCTTT
>TRBD1|15|TRBV7-2|TRBJ2-1|NA
CASSFDGTGDVEQFF
TGTGCCAGCAGCTTTGACGGGACAGGGGATGTCGAGCAGTTCTTC
>NA|11|TRBV20-1|TRBJ1-1|NA
CSAIRTPEAFF
TGCAGTGCTATCAGGACTCCAGAAGCTTTCTTT
>NA|15|TRBV7-8|TRBJ2-7|NA
CASSLRRTMSGEQYF
TGTGCCAGCAGCCTAAGGAGGACTATGAGCGGCGAGCAGTACTTC
>NA|14|TRBV5-1|TRBJ1-6|few
CASSLEGTGSPLHF
TGCGCCAGCAGCTTGGAGGGTACCGGGTCACCCCTCCACTTT
>NA|12|TRBV18|TRBJ1-5|NA
CASSEDAGPQHF
TGTGCCAGCTCAGAGGACGCGGGGCCCCAGCATTTT
>NA|15|TRBV11-2|TRBJ1-2|NA
CASSPFWGDTYGYTF
TGTGCCAGCAGCCCTTTTTGGGGGGATACCTATGGCTACACCTTC
>NA|13|TRBV5-5|TRBJ2-7|few
CASSLDGTPSQYF
TGTGCCAGCAGCTTGGACGGGACACCGTCGCAGTACTTC
>NA|15|TRBV2|TRBJ1-3|NA
CASSDWGRPGNTIYF
TGTGCCAGCAGTGACTGGGGGAGGCCTGGAAACACCATATATTTT
>TRBD1|15|TRBV5-1|TRBJ2-7|NA
CASSSTGALGDEQYF
TGCGCCAGCAGCTCGACAGGGGCATTGGGGGACGAGCAGTACTTC
>NA|11|TRBV28|TRBJ1-1|NA
CASLADSEAFF
TGTGCCAGCCTCGCAGATTCTGAAGCTTTCTTT
>TRBD2|15|TRBV7-2|TRBJ2-1|NA
CASSSLAGGPNEQFF
TGTGCCAGCAGCTCGTTAGCGGGAGGGCCCAATGAGCAGTTCTTC
>NA|16|TRBV5-1|TRBJ1-3|NA
CASSLGGAPSGNTIYF
TGCGCCAGCAGCTTGGGAGGGGCCCCTTCTGGAAACACCATATATTTT
>NA|13|TRBV11-2|TRBJ1-2|NA
CASSYRTAGGYTF
TGTGCCAGCAGCTACCGGACAGCTGGTGGCTACACCTTC
>NA|13|TRBV7-6|TRBJ2-1|NA
CASSLGGGNEQFF
TGTGCCAGCAGCTTAGGAGGGGGCAATGAGCAGTTCTTC
>TRBD1|12|TRBV27|TRBJ2-1|NA
CASSSTGREQFF
TGTGCCAGCAGTTCGACAGGGCGTGAGCAGTTCTTC
>TRBD1|15|TRBV27|TRBJ1-1|NA
CASSFVDRITNEAFF
TGTGCCAGCAGTTTTGTGGACAGGATAACAAATGAAGCTTTCTTT
>NA|14|TRBV7-2|TRBJ1-1|NA
CASASAGMNTEAFF
TGTGCCAGCGCTTCCGCCGGGATGAACACTGAAGCTTTCTTT
>NA|15|TRBV28|TRBJ1-1|NA
CASSSQVGQRAEAFF
TGTGCCAGCAGTTCCCAAGTTGGTCAGAGGGCTGAAGCTTTCTTT
>NA|13|TRBV7-9|TRBJ2-5|NA
CASSSGVPETQYF
TGTGCCAGCAGCTCCGGAGTGCCGGAGACCCAGTACTTC
>TRBD1|14|TRBV10-3|TRBJ1-1|NA
CAISESTGGFEAFF
TGTGCCATCAGTGAGTCCACAGGGGGTTTTGAAGCTTTCTTT
>TRBD1|17|TRBV5-1|TRBJ2-6|NA
CASSWATGDSGANVLTF
TGCGCCAGCAGCTGGGCGACAGGGGATTCTGGGGCCAACGTCCTGACTTTC
>NA|11|TRBV20-1|TRBJ2-7|NA
CSAPAAFEQYF
TGCAGTGCTCCAGCGGCCTTCGAGCAGTACTTC
>NA|13|TRBV5-1|TRBJ1-1|NA
CASSWDLDTEAFF
TGCGCCAGCAGCTGGGACCTCGACACTGAAGCTTTCTTT
>NA|15|TRBV30|TRBJ1-6|NA
CAWSGASSYNSPLHF
TGTGCCTGGAGTGGGGCTAGCTCCTATAATTCACCCCTCCACTTT